The 25 T cell receptor beta chains in this list originate from one sample, sequenced in a study of glioma-infiltrating T cells. TCR alpha and beta CDR3 regions were amplified from RNA using iRepertoire nested multiplex PCR. TCRdb ran MiXCR on the multiplex PCR reads and lists one entry per CDR3 protein. This sample has around 99,000 distinct CDR3 sequences, with 20% to 25% found just once. The sequenced material came from glioma tissue, nonneoplastic brain tissue, or PBMCs (not recorded which). These receptor sequences come from a human donor with low-grade glioma or glioblastoma, undergoing nonglioma brain surgery, or in good health (not recorded which).

Turning to this clonotype: A much larger clone lies a single base off, so this may be a read error. The CDR3 loop is CASSARADAGQSQHF. Written as DNA, the CDR3 is TGTGCCAGCAGCGCTCGGGCAGACGCCGGTCAGTCCCAGCATTTT. The chain couples TRBV9 to TRBJ1-5; D unclear. This CDR3 spans 15 amino acids. The germline gives CDR1 SGDLS, CDR2 YYNGEE. The complete variable domain, with remaining parts taken from reference TRBV9 and TRBJ1-5, reads DSGVTQTPKHLITATGQRVTLRCSPRSGDLSVYWYQQSLDQGLQFLIQYYNGEERAKGNILERFSAQQFPDLHSELNLSSLELGDSALYFCASSARADAGQSQHFGDGTRLSIL.

This clonotype was observed at least ten times. The chain uses TRBV20-1 and TRBJ2-1, with TRBD2 identical over 8 bases. The CDR3 length is 14 residues. Germline V gives CDR1 DFQATT, CDR2 SNEGSKA (reference sequence). The trim removed 6 bases at V and 11 bases at J, leaving 15 bases unmatched. For the CDR3, the DNA is TGCAGTGCCAGTACCGGGACTAGGAGAATTAAGCAGTTCTTC. It specifies CSASTGTRRIKQFF.

This clonotype was seen ten or more times. The gene calls are TRBV27 and TRBJ2-5; 7 bases match TRBD1. The V gene end was trimmed by 2 bases and the J gene end by 1 base; junction bases not matched to a gene: 7. The CDR3 contains 16 residues. The germline V gene encodes CDR1 MNHEY and CDR2 SMNVEV (reference sequence). The CDR3 region is CASSLITGAIQETQYF. CDR3 sequence (DNA): TGTGCCAGCAGTTTAATCACAGGGGCGATCCAAGAGACCCAGTACTTC.

This clonotype has at least ten counts. The rearrangement joins TRBV18 to TRBJ2-3, with a possible D match to TRBD1 (5 bases). The V end was cut by 3 bases, the J end by 2 bases, with 12 bases between. Germline values: CDR1 KGHSH, CDR2 LQKENI. CDR3 length: 15 residues. CDR3 nucleotide sequence: TGTGCCAGCTCACCGCCGACAGCCTCCACAGATACGCAGTATTTT. Translated: CASSPPTASTDTQYF.

This clonotype showed up many times. The genes are TRBV2 and TRBJ2-1, with D perhaps TRBD2 (5 bases). Germline assignment: CDR1 SNHLY and CDR2 FYNNEI. V was pared by 7 bases and J by 4 bases, with 17 bases between. The CDR3 runs 15 residues. This CDR3 is CASIQDTSGYNEQFF. The DNA for the CDR3 is TGTGCCAGCATCCAAGATACCAGCGGATACAATGAGCAGTTCTTC. Variable domain in full (rest from reference TRBV2 and TRBJ2-1): EPEVTQTPSHQVTQMGQEVILRCVPISNHLYFYWYRQILGQKVEFLVSFYNNEISEKSEIFDDQFSVERPDGSNFTLKIRSTKLEDSAMYFCASIQDTSGYNEQFFGPGTRLTVL.

This clonotype was detected ten times or more. The V call is TRBV4-3, the J call TRBJ1-5, with D tentatively TRBD1 (6 bases). The CDR3 totals 15 residues. The germline CDR1 and CDR2 sequences are LGHNA and YSLEER. V lost 1 base and J 6 bases, leaving 13 bases between the germline ends. This CDR3 reads CASSQVRGSRQPQHF. CDR3 DNA: TGCGCCAGCAGCCAAGTCAGGGGTTCTCGTCAGCCCCAGCATTTT.

The sample holds many counts of this clonotype. V gene TRBV27 combines with J gene TRBJ2-7; 10 nucleotides agree with TRBD2. This CDR3 comprises 15 residues. Trimming removed 3 bases from V and 4 bases from J; junction bases left unmatched: 6. Germline loops: CDR1 MNHEY, CDR2 SMNVEV (reference sequence). CDR3 in amino acids: CASSLYSGRAYEQYF. CDR3 DNA sequence: TGTGCCAGCAGTTTGTACAGCGGGAGGGCTTACGAGCAGTACTTC.

This clonotype was picked up many times. This sequence joins TRBV3-1 and TRBJ1-1; 7 positions match TRBD1. Germline V CDR1 and CDR2: LGHDT, YNNKEL (reference sequence). Trimming at V came to 6 bases and at J to 1 base, leaving 8 bases not matched to a gene. The CDR3 spans 15 residues. The CDR3 region is CASRGPGQSNTEAFF. The DNA for the CDR3 is TGTGCCAGCAGGGGACCGGGACAGTCGAACACTGAAGCTTTCTTT.

The rearrangement uses TRBV19 and TRBJ2-7, with D unresolved. Germline V lookup: CDR1 LNHDA, CDR2 SQIVND (reference sequence). The germline V and J ends were trimmed by 0 bases and 1 base, with 13 bases remaining between them. The CDR3 covers 16 residues. This CDR3 reads CASSIDGGVKSYEQYF. The CDR3 DNA is TGTGCCAGTAGTATAGATGGCGGAGTCAAGTCCTACGAGCAGTACTTC.

V is TRBV7-3 and J is TRBJ1-3; no clear D. Trimming removed 2 bases from V and 0 bases from J, with 8 bases in between. The CDR3 sequence is 15 residues long. In germline, CDR1 is SGHTA, CDR2 FQGTGA. The CDR3 loop reads CASSLDGTSGNTIYF. As DNA, the CDR3 is TGTGCCAGCAGCTTAGACGGAACCTCTGGAAACACCATATATTTT.

The chain is built from TRBV12-3 or TRBV12-4 and TRBJ1-3; tentatively, D is TRBD1 (6 bases). Trimming removed 4 bases at V and 1 base at J, with 14 bases between. The CDR3 sequence is 16 residues long. This CDR3 is CASSWTARVSGNTIYF. Written as DNA, the CDR3 is TGTGCCAGCAGTTGGACAGCCAGAGTATCTGGAAACACCATATATTTT.

This clonotype was observed a handful of times. The chain uses TRBV5-1 and TRBJ2-2, with D uncertain. Germline V CDR1 and CDR2: SGHRS, YFSETQ. The CDR3 length is 16 residues. The V gene lost 0 bases and the J gene lost 6 bases, with 15 bases spanning the gap. The CDR3 here is CASSLGLEVRSGELFF. Written as DNA, the CDR3 is TGCGCCAGCAGCTTGGGTTTAGAGGTCCGATCCGGGGAGCTGTTTTTT.

This clonotype was recorded at least ten times. The chain recombines TRBV2 with TRBJ2-3, with 7 bases aligning to TRBD2. J gave up 6 bases and V 4 bases, and 13 bases lay outside the gene matches. CDR1 SNHLY and CDR2 FYNNEI come from the germline V gene. The CDR3 covers 16 residues. The CDR3 DNA is TGTGCCAGCAGTGGAGGGAGGGCCCCCAGGAGGGATACGCAGTATTTT. It specifies CASSGGRAPRRDTQYF. Looking up the rest from reference TRBV2 and TRBJ2-3 gives the full variable domain: EPEVTQTPSHQVTQMGQEVILRCVPISNHLYFYWYRQILGQKVEFLVSFYNNEISEKSEIFDDQFSVERPDGSNFTLKIRSTKLEDSAMYFCASSGGRAPRRDTQYFGPGTRLTVL.

The chain is built from TRBV10-3 and TRBJ1-4; D gene ambiguous. V gave up 10 bases and J gave up 0 bases, with 21 bases separating them. The germline CDR1 and CDR2 sequences are ENHRY and SYGVKD. The CDR3 loop spans 17 amino acids. In nucleotides, the CDR3 is TGTGCCACCCCGACGCTGCGGATGGAGGCAACTAATGAAAAACTGTTTTTT. As protein: CATPTLRMEATNEKLFF.

This clonotype was counted ten times or more. The chain has TRBV29-1 and TRBJ1-3; no reliable D call. The length of the CDR3 is 14 residues. Germline V lookup: CDR1 SQVTM, CDR2 ANQGSEA. CDR3 bases: TGCAGTTGTATGAGGCGCCACTCTGGAAACACCATATATTTT. Translated, it gives CSCMRRHSGNTIYF.

This clonotype was counted between two and nine times. The chain uses TRBV9 and TRBJ2-7, with D unresolved. V was pared by 0 bases and J by 5 bases, with 12 bases between. CDR1 is SGDLS, CDR2 YYNGEE, per germline. The CDR3 extends over 14 amino acids. The chain's CDR3 is CASSVGTAPHEQYF. The CDR3 coding sequence is TGTGCCAGCAGCGTAGGAACCGCCCCCCACGAGCAGTACTTC.

This clonotype was counted many times. The rearrangement links TRBV7-9 to TRBJ1-1; D remains ambiguous. The CDR3 runs to 15 residues. The germline V gene has CDR1 SEHNR and CDR2 FQNEAQ (reference sequence). V was cut by 0 bases and J by 2 bases, with 10 bases left in between. The CDR3 DNA reads TGTGCCAGCAGCTTAGCGCGGGCAGTTAACACTGAAGCTTTCTTT. This codes for CASSLARAVNTEAFF. Combining the CDR3 with reference TRBV7-9 and TRBJ1-1 gives the whole variable domain DTGVSQNPRHKITKRGQNVTFRCDPISEHNRLYWYRQTLGQGPEFLTYFQNEAQLEKSRLLSDRFSAERPKGSFSTLEIQRTEQGDSAMYLCASSLARAVNTEAFFGQGTRLTVV.

Ten or more counts support this clonotype. The chain has TRBV4-3 and TRBJ1-6; TRBD1 agrees at 9 bases. Looked up from germline, CDR1 is LGHNA and CDR2 is YSLEER. V gave up 4 bases and J gave up 10 bases; unmatched junction bases: 8. This CDR3 comprises 15 residues. This chain's CDR3 is CASSLLTGGRSPLHF. The CDR3 nucleotides read TGCGCCAGCAGCCTTCTGACAGGGGGAAGGTCACCCCTCCACTTT.

This clonotype was found many times. The gene calls are TRBV6-1 and TRBJ2-4; the D call may be TRBD1 or TRBD2 (6 bases each). V was trimmed by 5 bases and J by 5 bases, leaving 13 bases between them. Germline CDR1 reads MNHNS; CDR2 reads SASEGT. The CDR3 spans 14 residues. CDR3 protein: CASSYVRGENIQYF. The CDR3 nucleotides read TGTGCCAGCAGTTACGTAAGGGGGGAAAACATTCAGTACTTC.

This clonotype was picked up a small number of times. The gene calls are TRBV29-1 and TRBJ2-7; 10 bases agree with TRBD1. Trimming took 5 bases from V and 5 from J; bases not matched to a gene: 9. This CDR3 contains 14 residues. Germline CDR1 and CDR2: SQVTM and ANQGSEA. The CDR3 loop reads CSVLRQGAKNEQYF. The CDR3 nucleotides read TGCAGCGTTCTCAGACAGGGGGCGAAGAACGAGCAGTACTTC.

This clonotype came up many times. The V gene is TRBV20-1, the J gene TRBJ2-7; D unclear. The CDR3 length is 13 residues. Germline loops: CDR1 DFQATT, CDR2 SNEGSKA (reference sequence). Trimming shortened V by 3 bases and J by 2 bases, and 11 bases separated the two germline ends. The CDR3 region is CSASCDFAYEQYF. The CDR3 nucleotides are TGCAGTGCTAGCTGCGACTTCGCCTACGAGCAGTACTTC.

This clonotype was counted only a few times. The chain links TRBV10-3 to TRBJ2-7; a possible D gene is TRBD1 (6 bases). Trimming shortened V by 5 bases and J by 2 bases, and 16 bases separated the two germline ends. This CDR3 is built from 15 residues. The germline V gene has CDR1 ENHRY and CDR2 SYGVKD. The CDR3 region is CAISPGTLSPYEQYF. CDR3 bases: TGTGCCATCAGTCCCGGGACACTTTCCCCCTACGAGCAGTACTTC.

This clonotype came up many times. The J gene is TRBJ1-2, the V gene TRBV6-2 or TRBV6-3, with TRBD1 as a possible D gene (6 bases). The V end was cut by 8 bases, the J end by 8 bases, with 18 bases between. The CDR3 length is 13 residues. Germline CDR1 and CDR2: MNHEY and SVGEGT. This CDR3 reads CASYTGRGGGYTF. CDR3 coding DNA: TGTGCCAGCTATACAGGGCGTGGAGGCGGCTACACCTTC.

This clonotype was detected many times. This sequence joins TRBV24-1 and TRBJ2-7; TRBD1 matches 7 bases. V trimming: 8 bases; J trimming: 6 bases; junction bases outside the gene matches: 6. CDR1 is KGHDR, CDR2 SFDVKD, per germline. The CDR3 loop spans 12 amino acids. The CDR3 nucleotides read TGTGCCACCACCGACAGGGTCGGCGAGCAGTACTTC. It yields the protein CATTDRVGEQYF.

The rearrangement links TRBV20-1 to TRBJ1-1; 9 bases are shared with TRBD1. CDR1 and CDR2 (germline): DFQATT, SNEGSKA (reference sequence). J lost 0 bases, V lost 6 bases, and 5 bases had no gene match. The CDR3 extends over 14 amino acids. CDR3 coding DNA: TGCAGTGCAACCGGGACAGGGATGAACACTGAAGCTTTCTTT. This sequence encodes CSATGTGMNTEAFF.